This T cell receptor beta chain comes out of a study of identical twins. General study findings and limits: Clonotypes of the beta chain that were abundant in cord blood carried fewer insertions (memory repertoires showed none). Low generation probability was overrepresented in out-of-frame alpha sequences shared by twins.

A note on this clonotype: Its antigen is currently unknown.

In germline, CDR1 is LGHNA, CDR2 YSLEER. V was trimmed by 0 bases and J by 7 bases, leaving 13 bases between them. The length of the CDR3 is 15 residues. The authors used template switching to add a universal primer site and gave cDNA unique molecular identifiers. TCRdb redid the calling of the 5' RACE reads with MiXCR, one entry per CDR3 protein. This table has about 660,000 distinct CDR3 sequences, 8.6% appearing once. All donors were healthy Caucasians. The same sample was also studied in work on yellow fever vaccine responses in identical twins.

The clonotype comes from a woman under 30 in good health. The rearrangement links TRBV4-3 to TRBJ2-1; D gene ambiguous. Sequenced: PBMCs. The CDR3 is CASSQDPTWRNEQFF. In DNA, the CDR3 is TGCGCCAGCAGCCAAGACCCGACTTGGAGAAATGAGCAGTTCTTC.